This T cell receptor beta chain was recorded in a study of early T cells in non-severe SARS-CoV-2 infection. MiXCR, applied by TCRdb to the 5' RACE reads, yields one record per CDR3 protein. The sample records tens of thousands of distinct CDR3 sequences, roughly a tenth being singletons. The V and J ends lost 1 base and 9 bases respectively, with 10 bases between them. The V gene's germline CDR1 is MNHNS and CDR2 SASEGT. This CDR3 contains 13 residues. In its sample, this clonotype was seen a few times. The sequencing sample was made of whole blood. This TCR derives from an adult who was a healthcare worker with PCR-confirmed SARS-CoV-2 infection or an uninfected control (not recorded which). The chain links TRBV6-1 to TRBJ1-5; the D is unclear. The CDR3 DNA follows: TGTGCCAGCAGTGAAGTACCCGTCCTGCCCCAGCATTTT. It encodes CASSEVPVLPQHF.